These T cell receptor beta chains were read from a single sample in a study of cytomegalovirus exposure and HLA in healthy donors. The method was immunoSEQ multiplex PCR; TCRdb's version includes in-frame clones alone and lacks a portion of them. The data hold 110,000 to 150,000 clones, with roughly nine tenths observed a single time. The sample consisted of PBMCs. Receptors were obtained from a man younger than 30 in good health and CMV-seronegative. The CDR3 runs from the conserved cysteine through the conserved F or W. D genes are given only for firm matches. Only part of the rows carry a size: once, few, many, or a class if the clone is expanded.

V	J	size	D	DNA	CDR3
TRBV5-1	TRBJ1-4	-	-	TGCGCCAGCAGCGTGGACAGCCCTAATGAAAAACTGTTTTTT	CASSVDSPNEKLFF
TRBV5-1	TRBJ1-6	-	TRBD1	TGCGCCAGCAGCTTAAGAGGGGGCGGTTCACCCCTCCACTTT	CASSLRGGGSPLHF
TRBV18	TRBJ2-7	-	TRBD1	TGTGCCAGCTCGCCGACAGGGGGCTCCTACGAGCAGTACTTC	CASSPTGGSYEQYF
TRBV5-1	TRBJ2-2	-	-	TGCGCCAGCAGCTTGTTTCAGGAGGTCGGGGAGCTGTTTTTT	CASSLFQEVGELFF
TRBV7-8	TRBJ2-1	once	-	TGTGCCAGCAGCCCCGCTAGCGATGAGCAGTTCTTC	CASSPASDEQFF
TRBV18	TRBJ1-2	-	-	TGTGCCAGCTCCAGGGGTACAGGGAATTCTAACTATGGCTACACCTTC	CASSRGTGNSNYGYTF
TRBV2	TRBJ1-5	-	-	TGTGCCAGCCGAACCGGGACAACTTATAGCAATCAGCCCCAGCATTTT	CASRTGTTYSNQPQHF
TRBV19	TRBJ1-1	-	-	TGTGCCAGTACCCTAGGCGATACCATGAACACTGAAGCTTTCTTT	CASTLGDTMNTEAFF
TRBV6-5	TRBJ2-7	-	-	TGTGCCAGCAGTTATTTGTCAGGGGACTACGAGCAGTACTTC	CASSYLSGDYEQYF
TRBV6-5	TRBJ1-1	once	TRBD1	TGTGCCAGCAGTTACGGGCAGGGGGCGGAAGCTTTCTTT	CASSYGQGAEAFF